This T cell receptor (beta chain) derives from a study of blood T cell repertoires in COVID-19. Study in general: The origin of the acute and convalescent COVID-19 samples was the United States, Italy and Spain.

The V and J ends lost 8 bases and 6 bases, in that order; junction bases with no gene match: 12. The CDR3 sequence is 15 residues long. Germline V CDR1 and CDR2: LNHDA, SQIVND (reference sequence). Study processing details: Estimation of nucleated cell counts relied on the amplification of reference gene primers. Using immunoSEQ multiplex PCR, the repertoire was profiled, and TCRdb retains in-frame clones only, with some absent. The V and J calls and clone size come from that table; D and trimming were worked out from the DNA. This table holds roughly 66,000 clones, roughly 82% found once. In this sample, this clone turned up a few times.

This clonotype was obtained from a man aged 55 to 70 with acute or convalescent COVID-19. Sequenced input: peripheral blood. This chain links TRBV19 with TRBJ2-1; 8 positions match TRBD2. The DNA for the CDR3 is TGTGCCAGTGGATCCCCCGGGGGGGCTGTCAATGAGCAGTTCTTC. Protein product: CASGSPGGAVNEQFF.